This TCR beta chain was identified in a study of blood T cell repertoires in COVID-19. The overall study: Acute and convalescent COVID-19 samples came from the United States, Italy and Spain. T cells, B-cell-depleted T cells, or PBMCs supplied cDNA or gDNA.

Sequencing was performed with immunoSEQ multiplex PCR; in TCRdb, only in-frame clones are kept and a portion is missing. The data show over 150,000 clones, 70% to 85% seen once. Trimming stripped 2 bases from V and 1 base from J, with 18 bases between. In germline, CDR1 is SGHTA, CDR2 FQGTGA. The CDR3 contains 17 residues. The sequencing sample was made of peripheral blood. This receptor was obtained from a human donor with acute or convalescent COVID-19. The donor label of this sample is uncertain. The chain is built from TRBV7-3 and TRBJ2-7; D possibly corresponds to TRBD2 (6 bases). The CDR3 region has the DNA TGTGCCAGCAGCTTAGGGGGGACGAGGAGAGAATCCTACGAGCAGTACTTC. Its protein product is CASSLGGTRRESYEQYF. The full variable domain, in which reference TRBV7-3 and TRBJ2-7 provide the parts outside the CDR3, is GAGVSQTPSNKVTEKGKYVELRCDPISGHTALYWYRQSLGQGPEFLIYFQGTGAADDSGLPNDRFFAVRPEGSVSTLKIQRTERGDSAVYLCASSLGGTRRESYEQYFGPGTRLTVT.